The clone carrying this T cell receptor (beta chain) was observed at least ten times. Its antigen is currently unknown. Orbital computed tomography and thyroid ultrasound, together with serum TRAb and thyroxine and clinical symptoms, were used for diagnoses. The ends lost 5 bases at V and 3 bases at J; junction bases unmatched: 7. In germline, CDR1 is SGHTA, CDR2 FQGNSA. The CDR3 has 16 residues. The sample originates from a study of T cells in Graves' hyperthyroidism and ophthalmopathy. Overall study results and limits: Stable hyperthyroidism was told apart from ophthalmopathy by a model built on 13 V-J features. A median about 7 months before onset, the model predicted ophthalmopathy. Blood also carried most thyroid clonotypes expanded above 0.001.

RNA transcripts were the template for amplifying TCR beta CDR3 regions. TCR CDR3 regions were first amplified by RT-PCR with HTBI primers. TCRdb processed the multiplex PCR reads anew with MiXCR; each CDR3 protein has one entry. This sample has around 390,000 distinct CDR3 sequences, with about 14% found just once. The sample comprised blood. This receptor was identified in a woman aged 25 to 39 with Graves' ophthalmopathy. The V call is TRBV7-2, the J call TRBJ2-2; the match to TRBD1 covers 9 bases. CDR3 nucleotides: TGTGCCAGCAGCACGGGGACAGGGATGGACACCGGGGAGCTGTTTTTT. It encodes CASSTGTGMDTGELFF.